Listed here is a single TCR beta chain. The target antigen is unknown. TCRdb redid the calling of the reads with MiXCR, one entry per CDR3 protein. There are roughly 920,000 distinct CDR3 sequences in the sample; approximately 33% occur only once, and 13% lies in the top ten. The data were obtained in a study of T cell repertoires in cytomegalovirus infection. Whole-study context: Recently identified HLA-C-restricted and well-studied HLA-B-restricted CMV epitopes were used. Matching HLA type, along with CMV infection, was indicated by public TCR beta signatures.

Study-wide results and limits: Across the ex vivo response, the dominant clonotypes were HLA-C-restricted CMV-specific TCR beta clonotypes. Identification of carriers of CMV plus the relevant HLA was performed using cumulative public TCR beta family frequency.

Trimming removed 7 bases from V and 3 bases from J, with 15 bases in between. Germline CDR1 MNHEY, CDR2 SVGAGI. The CDR3 consists of 14 residues. The receptor was derived from a human donor in good health (CMV status not recorded). Some clones in this sample may be carry-over from other donors' samples. V gene TRBV6-5 combines with J gene TRBJ1-2, with a possible D match to TRBD1 (5 bases). Sample: cultured CD8+ T cells from PBMCs, taken from culture after CMV antigen stimulation. As DNA, the CDR3 is TGTGCCAGCAACTCCGGGGCCGGCTACTATGGCTACACCTTC. It specifies CASNSGAGYYGYTF.